The sample holds a few counts of the clone carrying this T cell receptor beta chain. Alongside a J-beta primer mix, a sample-barcoded 5' primer served in a second PCR lasting about 6 to 12 cycles. TCRdb fed the 5' RACE reads into MiXCR, producing one record per CDR3 protein. The data show 600,000 or so distinct CDR3 sequences, with 20% to 25% seen just once and roughly 3.6% held by the top ten. Germline V CDR1 and CDR2: SEHNR, FQNEAQ (reference sequence). This CDR3 contains 14 residues. The data were taken from a study of blood T cells in healthy people across ages. RNA extraction gave at least 6 micrograms of total RNA per sample.

The sequenced material came from blood. The source of this sequence is a man in his sixties or seventies in good health. The J gene is TRBJ2-5, the V gene TRBV7-9; 12 bases are shared with TRBD2. The end of the DNA aligns better with TRBJ2-1, so the J call may be wrong. The CDR3: CASSLASGRVEQFF. In nucleotides, the CDR3 is TGTGCCAGCAGCTTGGCTAGCGGGAGGGTTGAGCAGTTCTTC.